The 6 T cell receptor beta chains given below trace back to one sample, sequenced in a study of T cell responses to AZD1222 COVID-19 vaccine. Only in-frame clones appear in the TCRdb table, and some are missing; sequencing was by immunoSEQ multiplex PCR. The repertoire has under 95,000 clones, about 90% of them found once; the top ten carry over 7.5%. The input for sequencing was peripheral blood, taken on day 0 of AZD1222 vaccination. All receptors derive from an adult in good health.

This clone was seen only once. The chain links TRBV7-9 to TRBJ2-6; a weak D match, TRBD1 (6 bases). The germline gives CDR1 SEHNR, CDR2 FQNEAQ (reference sequence). V lost 4 bases, J lost 0 bases, and 13 bases lay in between. This CDR3 comprises 17 residues. The CDR3 DNA sequence: TGTGCCAGCAGCTCTAGACGAGGGGGCTCTGGGGCCAACGTCCTGACTTTC. This codes for CASSSRRGGSGANVLTF.

The chain employs TRBV7-2 and TRBJ2-5; a possible D gene is TRBD2 (6 bases). The CDR3 covers 16 residues. With 2 bases removed from V and 9 bases from J, the gap between germline ends came to 22 bases. Germline V gene data show CDR1 as SGHTA and CDR2 as FQGNSA. CDR3 nucleotide sequence: TGTGCCAGCAGCTTAACGAGGGCCCAAATTCCGGGAGCCCAGTACTTC. Amino acids: CASSLTRAQIPGAQYF. Using reference TRBV7-2 and TRBJ2-5 for the parts outside the CDR3, the full variable domain is GAGVSQSPSNKVTEKGKDVELRCDPISGHTALYWYRQSLGQGLEFLIYFQGNSAPDKSGLPSDRFSAERTGGSVSTLTIQRTQQEDSAVYLCASSLTRAQIPGAQYFGPGTRLLVL.

The chain has TRBV2 and TRBJ1-4, with no clear D. Deletions cut 6 bases from V and 5 bases from J, with 7 bases between. Germline CDR1 reads SNHLY; CDR2 reads FYNNEI. This CDR3 spans 12 amino acids. CDR3 in amino acids: CASRTQNEKLFF. DNA of the CDR3: TGTGCCAGCAGAACCCAAAATGAAAAACTGTTTTTT. Supplemented by reference TRBV2 and TRBJ1-4, the full variable domain reads EPEVTQTPSHQVTQMGQEVILRCVPISNHLYFYWYRQILGQKVEFLVSFYNNEISEKSEIFDDQFSVERPDGSNFTLKIRSTKLEDSAMYFCASRTQNEKLFFGSGTQLSVL.

The rearrangement joins TRBV5-1 to TRBJ2-3; 14 bases agree with TRBD2. CDR3 size: 17 residues. Trimming cost V 0 bases and J 0 bases; bases outside gene matches: 0. Germline CDR1 is SGHRS and CDR2 is YFSETQ. The CDR3: CASSLGLAGGSTDTQYF. Here the CDR3 DNA reads TGCGCCAGCAGCTTGGGACTAGCGGGGGGGAGCACAGATACGCAGTATTTT.

The chain carries TRBV7-2 and TRBJ2-5; 7 bases are a match to TRBD1. The CDR3 consists of 14 residues. CDR1 is SGHTA and CDR2 is FQGNSA in the germline V gene. Germline trimming cut 7 bases from V and 5 bases from J; bases unmatched to any gene: 10. The DNA of the CDR3 is TGTGCCAGCACCTCACAGGGGATTTGGGAGACCCAGTACTTC. Its translation: CASTSQGIWETQYF.

The chain is built from TRBV6-4 and TRBJ2-4, with D maybe TRBD2 (7 bases). Germline values: CDR1 MRHNA, CDR2 SNTAGT. This CDR3 region has 16 residues. The ends were cut back, 1 base at V and 3 bases at J, with 13 bases in the middle. DNA of the CDR3: TGTGCCAGCAGTGACTGGGGGGGCGCAGGCAAAAACATTCAGTACTTC. It yields the protein CASSDWGGAGKNIQYF.